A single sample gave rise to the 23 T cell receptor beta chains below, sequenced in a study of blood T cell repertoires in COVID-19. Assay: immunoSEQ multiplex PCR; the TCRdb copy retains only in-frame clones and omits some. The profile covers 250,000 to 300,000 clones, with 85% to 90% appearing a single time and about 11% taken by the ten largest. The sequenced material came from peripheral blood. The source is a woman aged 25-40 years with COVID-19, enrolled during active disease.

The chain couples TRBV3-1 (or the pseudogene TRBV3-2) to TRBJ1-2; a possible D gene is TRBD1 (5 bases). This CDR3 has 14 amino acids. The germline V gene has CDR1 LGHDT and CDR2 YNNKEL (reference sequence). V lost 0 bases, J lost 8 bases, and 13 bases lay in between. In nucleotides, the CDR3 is TGTGCCAGCAGCCAAGAGTCAGGGAGGGGCGGCTACACCTTC. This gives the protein CASSQESGRGGYTF.

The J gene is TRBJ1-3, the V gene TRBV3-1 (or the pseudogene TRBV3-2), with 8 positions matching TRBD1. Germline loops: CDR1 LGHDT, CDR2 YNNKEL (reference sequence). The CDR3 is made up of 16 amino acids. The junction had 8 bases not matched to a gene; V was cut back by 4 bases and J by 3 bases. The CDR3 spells CASSPGTGFDGNTIYF. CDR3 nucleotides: TGTGCCAGCAGCCCCGGGACAGGATTTGATGGAAACACCATATATTTT.

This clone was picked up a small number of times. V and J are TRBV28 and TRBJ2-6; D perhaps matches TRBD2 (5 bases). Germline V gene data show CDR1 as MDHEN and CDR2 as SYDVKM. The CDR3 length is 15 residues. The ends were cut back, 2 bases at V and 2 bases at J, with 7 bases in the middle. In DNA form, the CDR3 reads TGTGCCAGCAGTTTAACCGGGACTGGGGCCAACGTCCTGACTTTC. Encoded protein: CASSLTGTGANVLTF.

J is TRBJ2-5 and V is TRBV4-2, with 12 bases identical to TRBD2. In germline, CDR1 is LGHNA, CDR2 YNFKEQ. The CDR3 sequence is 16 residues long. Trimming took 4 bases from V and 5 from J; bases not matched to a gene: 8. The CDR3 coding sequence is TGTGCCAGCAGCCGCACCCTAGCGGGAGGGTACGAGACCCAGTACTTC. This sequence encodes CASSRTLAGGYETQYF.

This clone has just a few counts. The CDR3 nucleotides are TGTGCCAGCAGATTTCGGGGTGGTGAGCAGTTCTTC. It is translated as CASRFRGGEQFF. The V gene is TRBV27, the J gene TRBJ2-1; TRBD2 is a possible D gene (5 bases). Germline V gene data show CDR1 as MNHEY and CDR2 as SMNVEV (reference sequence). CDR3 size: 12 residues. Trimming shortened V by 6 bases and J by 9 bases, and 12 bases separated the two germline ends.

The CDR3 bases are TGCGCCAGCAGCCAACCCCTCAGAGGCCGAAACACTGAAGCTTTCTTT. Its protein is CASSQPLRGRNTEAFF. J is TRBJ1-1 and V is TRBV4-1; D gene ambiguous. The CDR3 covers 16 residues. Trimming pared 2 bases from V and 2 bases from J, leaving 15 bases between. Looked up from germline, CDR1 is MGHRA and CDR2 is YSYEKL.

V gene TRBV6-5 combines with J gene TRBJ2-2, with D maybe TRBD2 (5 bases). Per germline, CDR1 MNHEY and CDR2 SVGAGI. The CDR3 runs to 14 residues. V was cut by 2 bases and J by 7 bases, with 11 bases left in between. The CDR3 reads CASSYRPDFGELFF. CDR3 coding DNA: TGTGCCAGCAGTTACCGCCCGGACTTCGGGGAGCTGTTTTTT.

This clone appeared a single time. In DNA form, the CDR3 reads TGTGCCAGCAGTTTCCCACGACGGACTAGCGGGAGGAACGACAATGAGCAGTTCTTC. Protein sequence: CASSFPRRTSGRNDNEQFF. This chain joins TRBV28 and TRBJ2-1; 14 bases map to TRBD2. CDR1 is MDHEN, CDR2 SYDVKM, per germline. The CDR3 is 19 amino acids. The V and J ends lost 3 bases and 5 bases, in that order; junction bases with no gene match: 12.

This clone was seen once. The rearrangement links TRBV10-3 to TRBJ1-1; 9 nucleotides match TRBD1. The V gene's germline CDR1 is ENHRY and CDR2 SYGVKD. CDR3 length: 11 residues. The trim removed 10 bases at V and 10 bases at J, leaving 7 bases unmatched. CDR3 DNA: TGTGCCAGCGGGGACAGGGTTGCAGCTTTCTTT. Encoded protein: CASGDRVAAFF.

CDR3 in amino acids: CASNPVSGNTEAFF. The CDR3 DNA sequence: TGTGCCAGCAACCCCGTGTCGGGTAACACTGAAGCTTTCTTT. This chain connects TRBV9 to TRBJ1-1; D remains ambiguous. Between the trimmed V and J ends, which lost 6 bases and 2 bases, there was a span of 14 bases. The CDR3 has 14 amino acids. CDR1 and CDR2 from the germline V gene are SGDLS and YYNGEE.

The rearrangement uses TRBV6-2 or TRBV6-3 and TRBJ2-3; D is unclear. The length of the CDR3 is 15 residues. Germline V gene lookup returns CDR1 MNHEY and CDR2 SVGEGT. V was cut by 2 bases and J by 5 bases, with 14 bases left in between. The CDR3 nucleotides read TGTGCCAGCAGTTACAGACCTCCTGAGGTAGATACGCAGTATTTT. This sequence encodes CASSYRPPEVDTQYF.

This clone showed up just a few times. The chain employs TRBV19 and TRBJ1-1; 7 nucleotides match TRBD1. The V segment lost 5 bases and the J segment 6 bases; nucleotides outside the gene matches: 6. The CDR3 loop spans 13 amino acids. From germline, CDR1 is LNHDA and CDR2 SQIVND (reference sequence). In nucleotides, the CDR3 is TGTGCCAGTAGTTTACAGGGGTTGTCTGAAGCTTTCTTT. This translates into CASSLQGLSEAFF. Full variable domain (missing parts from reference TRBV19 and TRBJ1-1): DGGITQSPKYLFRKEGQNVTLSCEQNLNHDAMYWYRQDPGQGLRLIYYSQIVNDFQKGDIAEGYSVSREKKESFPLTVTSAQKNPTAFYLCASSLQGLSEAFFGQGTRLTVV.

In DNA, the CDR3 is TGTGCCAGCAGCTTGGGGACAGCGAAAGATGAAAAACTGTTTTTT. Translating it yields CASSLGTAKDEKLFF. V usage is TRBV5-4 and J usage is TRBJ1-4; weak D call: TRBD1 (6 bases). Germline loops: CDR1 SGHNT, CDR2 YYREEE (reference sequence). The V and J ends lost 0 bases and 6 bases respectively, with 12 bases between them. CDR3 size: 15 residues.

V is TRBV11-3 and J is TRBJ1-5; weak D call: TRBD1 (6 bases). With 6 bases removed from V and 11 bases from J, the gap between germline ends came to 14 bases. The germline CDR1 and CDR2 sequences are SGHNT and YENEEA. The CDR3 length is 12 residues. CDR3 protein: CASRGQPLSQHF. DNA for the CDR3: TGTGCCAGCAGGGGACAACCTTTATCCCAGCATTTT.

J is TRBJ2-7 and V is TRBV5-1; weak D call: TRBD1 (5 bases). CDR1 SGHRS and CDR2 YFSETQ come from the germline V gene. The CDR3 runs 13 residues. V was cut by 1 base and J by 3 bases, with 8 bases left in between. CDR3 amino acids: CASSLLGDYEQYF. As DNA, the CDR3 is TGCGCCAGCAGCTTGTTAGGGGACTACGAGCAGTACTTC.

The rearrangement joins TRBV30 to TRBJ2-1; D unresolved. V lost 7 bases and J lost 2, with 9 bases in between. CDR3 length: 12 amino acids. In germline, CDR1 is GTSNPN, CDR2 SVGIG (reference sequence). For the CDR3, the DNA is TGTGCCTTCTCTCGCGCCTACAATGAGCAGTTCTTC. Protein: CAFSRAYNEQFF.

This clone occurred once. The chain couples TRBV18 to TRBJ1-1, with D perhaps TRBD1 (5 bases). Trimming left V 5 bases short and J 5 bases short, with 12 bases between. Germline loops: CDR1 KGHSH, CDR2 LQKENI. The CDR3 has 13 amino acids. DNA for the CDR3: TGTGCCAGCTCAGAAAAAAAGGGGACTGAAGCTTTCTTT. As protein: CASSEKKGTEAFF.

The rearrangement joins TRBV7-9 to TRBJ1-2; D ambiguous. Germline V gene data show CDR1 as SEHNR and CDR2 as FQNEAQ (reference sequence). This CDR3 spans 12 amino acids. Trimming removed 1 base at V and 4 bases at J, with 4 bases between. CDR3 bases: TGTGCCAGCAGCTTAGACATCTATGGCTACACCTTC. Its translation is CASSLDIYGYTF.

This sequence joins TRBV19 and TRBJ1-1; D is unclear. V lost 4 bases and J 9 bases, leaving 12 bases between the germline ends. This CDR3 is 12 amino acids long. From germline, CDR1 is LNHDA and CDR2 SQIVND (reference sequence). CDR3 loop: CASSSLERKAFF. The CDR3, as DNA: TGTGCCAGTAGTAGCTTGGAGCGGAAAGCTTTCTTT.

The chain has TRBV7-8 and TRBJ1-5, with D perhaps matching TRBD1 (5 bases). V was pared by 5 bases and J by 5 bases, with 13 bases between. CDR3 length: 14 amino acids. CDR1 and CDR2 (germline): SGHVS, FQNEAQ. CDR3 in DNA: TGTGCCAGCAGCCTATGGGGCGTTGATCAGCCCCAGCATTTT. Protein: CASSLWGVDQPQHF.

The CDR3: CASSGRDSVNTEAFF. In DNA, the CDR3 is TGCGCCAGCAGCGGGCGGGACAGTGTGAACACTGAAGCTTTCTTT. The chain recombines TRBV5-1 with TRBJ1-1; 7 positions match TRBD1. The CDR3 sequence is 15 residues long. After removal of 4 bases from V and 0 bases from J, the junction contained 6 bases not matched to a gene. In germline, CDR1 is SGHRS, CDR2 YFSETQ.

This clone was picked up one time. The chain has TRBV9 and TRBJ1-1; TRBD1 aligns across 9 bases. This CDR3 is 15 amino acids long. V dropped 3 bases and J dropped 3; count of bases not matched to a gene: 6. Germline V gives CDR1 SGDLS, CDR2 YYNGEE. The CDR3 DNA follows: TGTGCCAGCAGCGCTAGCCGGGACAGGGACACTGAAGCTTTCTTT. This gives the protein CASSASRDRDTEAFF.

CDR3 region: CASSLSPDRQYF. CDR3 sequence (DNA): TGTGCCAGCAGTTTATCCCCGGACAGGCAGTACTTC. The chain carries TRBV28 and TRBJ2-7, with D tentatively TRBD1 (6 bases). V lost 1 base and J 9 bases, leaving 10 bases between the germline ends. Germline V gives CDR1 MDHEN, CDR2 SYDVKM. The CDR3 consists of 12 residues.